Shown below are 24 T cell receptor beta chains from a single sample sequenced in a study of vaccination and CD4 T cells after COVID-19. Stated treatment: roughly 10-day PBMC culture with coronavirus spike peptide pools or control peptides (ViraFEST assay). No antigen has been assigned to these receptors. Sequenced with the Oncomine TCR Beta short-read assay was DNA taken from cultured CD4+ T cells. Using its own MiXCR run on the PCR reads, TCRdb lists one record per CDR3 protein. The sample lists about 14,000 distinct CDR3 sequences, 55% to 65% occurring once. Source material: CD4+ T cells from blood, cultured in vitro. The receptors derive from a human donor who had recovered from COVID-19.

The chain is built from TRBV7-9 and TRBJ2-7; 7 positions match TRBD2. The CDR3 has 15 amino acids. Germline V gene data show CDR1 as SEHNR and CDR2 as FQNEAQ (reference sequence). Germline trimming cut 0 bases from V and 5 bases from J; bases unmatched to any gene: 7. The CDR3 DNA follows: TGTGCCAGCAGCTTAGCGGGGGGGGTAGGAAACGAGCAGTACTTC. Its translation is CASSLAGGVGNEQYF.

The gene calls are TRBV7-8 and TRBJ1-2; 7 bases align to TRBD1. The J segment lost 4 bases and the V segment lost 4 bases, leaving 9 bases of the junction unmatched. The CDR3 spans 15 residues. Germline loops: CDR1 SGHVS, CDR2 FQNEAQ. In DNA, the CDR3 is TGTGCCAGCAGCTCGCGAATCCGGGACAGCTATGGCTACACCTTC. It is translated as CASSSRIRDSYGYTF.

The chain carries TRBV28 and TRBJ1-2; D possibly corresponds to TRBD1 (6 bases). This CDR3 region has 14 residues. With 6 bases removed from V and 8 bases from J, the gap between germline ends came to 19 bases. Per germline, CDR1 MDHEN and CDR2 SYDVKM. CDR3 nucleotide sequence: TGTGCCAGCAGACGGCGCTTACAGGGTAACGGCTACACCTTC. Translated: CASRRRLQGNGYTF.

Only a few counts were recorded for this clonotype. V is TRBV20-1 and J is TRBJ2-3, with TRBD2 identical over 11 bases. The CDR3 length is 18 residues. Germline V lookup: CDR1 DFQATT, CDR2 SNEGSKA (reference sequence). With 6 bases clipped from V and 2 bases from J, the junction kept 16 bases outside the gene matches. The CDR3 spells CSAPGLAGSPTDTDTQYF. In DNA form, the CDR3 reads TGCAGTGCCCCCGGACTAGCGGGCTCCCCAACAGACACAGATACGCAGTATTTT.

V usage is TRBV20-1 and J usage is TRBJ2-3; 12 nucleotides align to TRBD2. From germline, CDR1 is DFQATT and CDR2 SNEGSKA (reference sequence). This CDR3 contains 14 residues. V dropped 6 bases and J dropped 2; count of bases not matched to a gene: 3. The CDR3 nucleotides read TGCAGTGCAAGGACTAGCGGGAACACAGATACGCAGTATTTT. Encoded protein: CSARTSGNTDTQYF.

This chain joins TRBV7-3 and TRBJ2-3; a weak D match, TRBD2 (6 bases). V lost 4 bases and J lost 5, with 10 bases in between. The length of the CDR3 is 13 residues. Germline V lookup: CDR1 SGHTA, CDR2 FQGTGA. The CDR3 spells CASSSLAGDTQYF. CDR3 nucleotides: TGTGCCAGCAGCTCACTAGCCGGAGATACGCAGTATTTT.

The V call is TRBV11-3, the J call TRBJ1-6; D gene ambiguous. There are 13 residues in the CDR3. Deletions cut 3 bases from V and 6 bases from J, with 6 bases between. Germline V gene sequence: CDR1 SGHNT, CDR2 YENEEA. The CDR3: CASSLDRNSPLHF. The CDR3 DNA sequence: TGTGCCAGCAGCTTGGACCGTAATTCACCCCTCCACTTT.

This clonotype was counted between two and nine times. The chain couples TRBV6-1 to TRBJ1-6; maybe TRBD1 (6 bases). CDR1 and CDR2 from the germline V gene are MNHNS and SASEGT. Deletions cut 6 bases from V and 7 bases from J, with 13 bases between. The CDR3 consists of 14 residues. The CDR3 DNA is TGTGCCAGCAGATGGGGGCTGAGCAATTCACCCCTCCACTTT. It codes for CASRWGLSNSPLHF.

The chain uses TRBV30 and TRBJ1-1, with TRBD1 identical over 7 bases. V was pared by 4 bases and J by 11 bases, with 4 bases of the junction left unmatched. The CDR3 consists of 10 residues. CDR1 and CDR2 (germline): GTSNPN, SVGIG (reference sequence). The CDR3 nucleotides read TGTGCCTGGACCGACAGGGAGGCTTTCTTT. Its translation: CAWTDREAFF.

The rearrangement joins TRBV25-1 to TRBJ1-2; D is possibly TRBD1 (6 bases). CDR1 MGHDK and CDR2 SYGVNS come from the germline V gene. Trimming removed 6 bases from V and 6 bases from J, with 14 bases in between. The CDR3 covers 13 residues. CDR3 bases: TGTGCCAGCAGGTTTTCCGGGGGCGATGGCTACACCTTC. Its protein product is CASRFSGGDGYTF.

This chain joins TRBV28 and TRBJ1-1, with 7 nucleotides matching TRBD1. The CDR3 is 15 residues long. V was clipped by 2 bases and J by 1 base; unmatched bases: 4. Germline CDR1 MDHEN, CDR2 SYDVKM. The CDR3: CASSLPDRPNTEAFF. The CDR3 DNA follows: TGTGCCAGCAGTTTACCGGACAGGCCGAACACTGAAGCTTTCTTT.

The rearrangement joins TRBV2 to TRBJ1-4, with D tentatively TRBD1 (6 bases). This CDR3 has 14 residues. Germline values: CDR1 SNHLY, CDR2 FYNNEI. The V and J ends lost 7 bases and 4 bases respectively, with 13 bases between them. CDR3 sequence reads: CASTTGGSNEKLFF. The CDR3, as DNA: TGTGCCAGCACTACTGGGGGCAGTAATGAAAAACTGTTTTTT.

This chain uses TRBV7-8 with TRBJ2-3; no clear D. This CDR3 region has 14 residues. Germline V gene lookup returns CDR1 SGHVS and CDR2 FQNEAQ. V was pared by 0 bases and J by 0 bases, with 4 bases between. CDR3 in DNA: TGTGCCAGCAGCTTAGCGGGGAGCACAGATACGCAGTATTTT. It translates to CASSLAGSTDTQYF.

The V call is TRBV19, the J call TRBJ2-5; tentatively, D is TRBD1 (6 bases). Germline V gene data show CDR1 as LNHDA and CDR2 as SQIVND (reference sequence). This CDR3 spans 15 amino acids. V lost 3 bases to trimming and J lost 5 bases, with 16 bases between them. The DNA of the CDR3 is TGTGCCAGTAGTATTCTTGGGGGCAGGATTGAGACCCAGTACTTC. The encoded protein is CASSILGGRIETQYF.

This chain connects TRBV11-1 to TRBJ2-2; 10 nucleotides agree with TRBD2. Looked up from germline, CDR1 is SGHAT and CDR2 is FQDESV (reference sequence). The CDR3 runs 16 residues. V dropped 5 bases and J dropped 1; count of bases not matched to a gene: 4. DNA for the CDR3: TGTGCCAGCAGCCCTGGACTAGCGGAGAACACCGGGGAGCTGTTTTTT. Protein sequence: CASSPGLAENTGELFF.

This chain links TRBV19 with TRBJ2-2; the D is unclear. V lost 3 bases to trimming and J lost 6 bases, with 5 bases between them. Germline V gene lookup returns CDR1 LNHDA and CDR2 SQIVND (reference sequence). The CDR3 spans 12 residues. CDR3 nucleotides: TGTGCCAGTAGTATCTCCGCCGGGGAGCTGTTTTTT. Translating gives CASSISAGELFF. The variable domain in full, with the rest retrieved from reference TRBV19 and TRBJ2-2, is DGGITQSPKYLFRKEGQNVTLSCEQNLNHDAMYWYRQDPGQGLRLIYYSQIVNDFQKGDIAEGYSVSREKKESFPLTVTSAQKNPTAFYLCASSISAGELFFGEGSRLTVL.

With respect to this clonotype: One junction end disagrees with the germline gene, perhaps due to a read error. The J gene is TRBJ1-1, the V gene TRBV20-1; possibly TRBD1 for D (5 bases). CDR1 is DFQATT and CDR2 is SNEGSKA in the germline V gene (reference sequence). This CDR3 has 14 residues. CDR3 residues: CSASEGPLNSEAFF. The CDR3 nucleotides are TGCAGTGCTAGTGAGGGACCGCTGAACTCTGAAGCTTTCTTT.

The chain uses TRBV7-2 and TRBJ2-4, with TRBD2 identical over 11 bases. The J call may be wrong; the DNA end is better matched by TRBJ2-7. Germline V gene data show CDR1 as SGHTA and CDR2 as FQGNSA. This CDR3 is built from 15 residues. CDR3 loop: CASSLRLAGGHEQYF. The DNA of the CDR3 is TGTGCCAGCAGCTTAAGGCTAGCGGGAGGCCACGAGCAGTACTTC.

This clonotype was detected a few times. V gene TRBV20-1 combines with J gene TRBJ2-3; TRBD2 is a possible D gene (5 bases). The germline V gene encodes CDR1 DFQATT and CDR2 SNEGSKA (reference sequence). The CDR3 has 13 amino acids. Between the trimmed V and J ends, which lost 4 bases and 0 bases, there was a span of 8 bases. The CDR3 sequence: CSATGTSTDTQYF. Written as DNA, the CDR3 is TGCAGTGCTACGGGAACGAGCACAGATACGCAGTATTTT.

CDR3: CASSFYGRETQYF. The CDR3, as DNA: TGCGCCAGCAGCTTTTACGGGAGAGAGACCCAGTACTTC. The chain recombines TRBV5-1 with TRBJ2-5, with D perhaps TRBD2 (6 bases). V shed 2 bases and J shed 4 bases, with 9 bases lying between them. There are 13 residues in the CDR3. CDR1 is SGHRS and CDR2 is YFSETQ in the germline V gene. The full variable domain, with the rest looked up from reference TRBV5-1 and TRBJ2-5, is KAGVTQTPRYLIKTRGQQVTLSCSPISGHRSVSWYQQTPGQGLQFLFEYFSETQRNKGNFPGRFSGRQFSNSRSEMNVSTLELGDSALYLCASSFYGRETQYFGPGTRLLVL.

The rearrangement uses TRBV20-1 and TRBJ2-7; 13 bases match TRBD2. The CDR3 length is 16 residues. The ends lost 3 bases at V and 0 bases at J; junction bases unmatched: 5. Germline CDR1 DFQATT, CDR2 SNEGSKA (reference sequence). CDR3 in amino acids: CSASTSGRALSYEQYF. The CDR3, as DNA: TGCAGTGCTAGTACTAGCGGGAGGGCCCTCTCCTACGAGCAGTACTTC.

This chain joins TRBV27 and TRBJ1-6; weak D call: TRBD1 (6 bases). V was cut by 2 bases and J by 5 bases, with 10 bases left in between. This CDR3 has 15 amino acids. CDR1 is MNHEY and CDR2 is SMNVEV in the germline V gene (reference sequence). The CDR3 region is CASSLIQGDNSPLHF. CDR3 bases: TGTGCCAGCAGTTTAATACAGGGAGATAATTCACCCCTCCACTTT.

This chain links TRBV10-3 with TRBJ2-3; 9 nucleotides match TRBD2. V shed 3 bases and J 5 bases; nucleotides not matched to a gene: 6. The CDR3 is 15 residues long. Per the germline V gene, CDR1 is ENHRY and CDR2 is SYGVKD. The CDR3 here is CAISEVAGVQDTQYF. The CDR3, as DNA: TGTGCCATCAGTGAAGTAGCGGGAGTCCAAGATACGCAGTATTTT.

This clonotype is medium-sized. The rearrangement links TRBV18 to TRBJ1-2; D perhaps matches TRBD1 (6 bases). CDR3 length: 14 amino acids. The ends were cut back, 3 bases at V and 4 bases at J, with 12 bases in the middle. Germline V lookup: CDR1 KGHSH, CDR2 LQKENI. CDR3 bases: TGTGCCAGCTCACCGCAGGGGACTAGCTATGGCTACACCTTC. Translating gives CASSPQGTSYGYTF.